The entry that follows covers one T cell receptor (beta chain) sequence. Its binding antigen is unknown. Base qualities were left out, and no much larger clone turns up one base away. TCR beta CDR3 regions were amplified from RNA transcripts. The first round of RT-PCR for the TCR CDR3 was performed with the HTBI primer set and the Qiagen OneStep RT-PCR kit. A second multiplex PCR round built the libraries, followed by size selection and purification. Sequencing of the libraries was done on an Illumina HiSeq2000 using paired-end 100 bp reads. On the authors' methods: SOAPnuke was used to process the raw data, with reads discarded if the reads contained adapters or uncalled bases, had a mean Phred below 15, or lacked an exact constant-primer or identifier match. High-quality paired reads were merged using COPE v1.2.5, and each unique nucleotide sequence was defined as a clonotype. MiTCR v1.1 was used to align clonotypes to the IMGT TRBV, TRBD and TRBJ reference segments. The analysis was restricted to V-J combinations with a frequency above 0.0001, which together covered around 99% of the repertoires. The TCS score was defined as the ratio of F50 (clonal expansion) to E x V (chaos), calculated using BLOSUM62-based TCRdist between CDR3 peptides within each V-J. Welch's t-statistics and random forest reduced around 510 V-J features to roughly 13, which were used in a naive Bayes classifier (R e1071). TCRdb redid the processing of the public reads, applying fastp at Q25 and MiXCR, and retained in-frame beta chains. Duplicate CDR3 protein sequences are folded into a single record with the most common DNA and genes. It is TCRdb's table, rather than the study itself, that gives the V and J calls and clone size. This sample is represented by more than 300,000 distinct CDR3 sequences; about 18% of them were singletons. The top ten constitute around a third of the sample.

Hyperthyroidism patients were newly diagnosed, with disease duration under 2 months, and aged 18 to 65 years. Exclusion was applied to patients with uncontrolled infections, other autoimmune diseases, pregnancy or lactation. Diagnoses relied on clinical symptoms, serum thyroxine and TRAb, thyroid ultrasound and orbital computed tomography. Blood from progressor patients was collected at the time of first diagnosis with hyperthyroidism, before any ophthalmopathy symptoms had appeared. PBMCs were isolated from approximately 10 ml of fresh peripheral blood by Ficoll-Paque density gradient centrifugation. Patients classed as progressors first received a Graves' hyperthyroidism diagnosis and then went on to develop ophthalmopathy during follow-up. Total RNA was extracted with Trizol reagent, and quality was checked on an Agilent 2100 Bioanalyzer. This entry comes from a study of T cells in Graves' hyperthyroidism and ophthalmopathy (dated by TCRdb to about 2019). A note on the overall study: Peripheral blood samples were taken at the time of initial diagnosis, prior to any treatment. To identify distinguishing TCR V-J signatures, a discovery cohort of 90 to 100 patients was used, comprising fewer than 45 with Graves' ophthalmopathy and some 60 with stable Graves' hyperthyroidism. An independent validation cohort of about 20 hyperthyroidism patients and 17 patients who later progressed to ophthalmopathy tested prospective prediction of ophthalmopathy. The roughly 94 discovery patients were randomly divided into training and test sets at a 7:3 ratio. The study also compared thyroid tissue and blood T-cell repertoires from 6 or 7 Graves' hyperthyroidism patients. Following sampling, methimazole starting at 30 mg daily was given to hyperthyroidism patients, and high-dose intravenous methylprednisolone was given to ophthalmopathy patients. The paper describes TCR Vbeta CDR3 sequencing of around 140 peripheral blood samples, made up of some 40 ophthalmopathy patients, around 78 hyperthyroidism patients and 17 progressor patients.

Results and caveats for the whole study, not just this receptor: Blood samples also contained most of the expanded thyroid clonotypes (frequency above 0.001), which suggests that blood repertoires may reflect thyroid immune responses. In validation, the model predicted progression to ophthalmopathy with roughly 70% sensitivity and roughly 72% specificity, a median of 6.5 months before onset. A 13 V-J signature model separated ophthalmopathy from stable hyperthyroidism, with around 90% sensitivity and 81.08% specificity in cross-validation and 80%/75% in testing. No statistical method was used to fix the sample size in advance, and group allocation was not hidden from the investigators.

V ends up 4 bases short and J 0 bases short, with an unmatched junction base count of 8. Reading from cysteine to phenylalanine, the CDR3 counts 17 amino acids. Just the 51-base CDR3 DNA is kept, in frame starting at base 1. Via the germline V gene, CDR1 is SNHLY and CDR2 FYNNEI. The TCR comes from a woman aged 25 to 39 with Graves' hyperthyroidism that later progressed to Graves' ophthalmopathy. Material for sequencing was blood. Recombination joined TRBV2 with TRBJ1-2; 10 bases in the junction line up with TRBD1. The sequenced DNA: TGTGCCAGCAGTGGATGGGACAGGGGATCCGCTAACTATGGCTACACCTTC. Its translation is CASSGWDRGSANYGYTF.